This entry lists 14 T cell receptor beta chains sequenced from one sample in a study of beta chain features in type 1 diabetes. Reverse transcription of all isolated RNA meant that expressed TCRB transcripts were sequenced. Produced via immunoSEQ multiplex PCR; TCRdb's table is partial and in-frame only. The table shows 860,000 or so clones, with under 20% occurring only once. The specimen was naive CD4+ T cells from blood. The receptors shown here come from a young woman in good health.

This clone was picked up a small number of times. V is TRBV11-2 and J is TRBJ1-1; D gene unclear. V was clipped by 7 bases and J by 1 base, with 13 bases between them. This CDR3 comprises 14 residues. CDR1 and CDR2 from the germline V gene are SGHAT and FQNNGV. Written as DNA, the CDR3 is TGTGCCAGCACCCCTCGCGGGAGGAACACTGAAGCTTTCTTT. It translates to CASTPRGRNTEAFF. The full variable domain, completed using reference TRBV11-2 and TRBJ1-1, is EAGVAQSPRYKIIEKRQSVAFWCNPISGHATLYWYQQILGQGPKLLIQFQNNGVVDDSQLPKDRFSAERLKGVDSTLKIQPAKLEDSAVYLCASTPRGRNTEAFFGQGTRLTVV.

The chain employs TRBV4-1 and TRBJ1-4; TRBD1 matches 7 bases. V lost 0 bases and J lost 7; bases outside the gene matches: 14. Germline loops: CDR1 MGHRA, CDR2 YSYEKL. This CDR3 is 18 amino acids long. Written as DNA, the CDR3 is TGCGCCAGCAGCCAAGATGCTCGACAGGGCAGGGTGGTTGAAAAACTGTTTTTT. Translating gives CASSQDARQGRVVEKLFF.

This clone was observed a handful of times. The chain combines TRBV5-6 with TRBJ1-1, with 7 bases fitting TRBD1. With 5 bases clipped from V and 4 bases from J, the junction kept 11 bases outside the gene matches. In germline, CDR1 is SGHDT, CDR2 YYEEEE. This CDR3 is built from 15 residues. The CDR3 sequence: CASRTTTGWVTEAFF. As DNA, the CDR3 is TGTGCCAGCAGGACTACGACAGGGTGGGTCACTGAAGCTTTCTTT. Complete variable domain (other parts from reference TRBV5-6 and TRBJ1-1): DAGVTQSPTHLIKTRGQQVTLRCSPKSGHDTVSWYQQALGQGPQFIFQYYEEEERQRGNFPDRFSGHQFPNYSSELNVNALLLGDSALYLCASRTTTGWVTEAFFGQGTRLTVV.

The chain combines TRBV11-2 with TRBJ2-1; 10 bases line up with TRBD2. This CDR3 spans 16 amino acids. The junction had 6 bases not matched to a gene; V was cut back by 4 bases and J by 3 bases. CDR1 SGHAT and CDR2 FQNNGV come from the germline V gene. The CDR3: CASSYLGTSDYNEQFF. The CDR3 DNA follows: TGTGCCAGCAGCTACCTCGGGACTAGCGACTACAATGAGCAGTTCTTC.

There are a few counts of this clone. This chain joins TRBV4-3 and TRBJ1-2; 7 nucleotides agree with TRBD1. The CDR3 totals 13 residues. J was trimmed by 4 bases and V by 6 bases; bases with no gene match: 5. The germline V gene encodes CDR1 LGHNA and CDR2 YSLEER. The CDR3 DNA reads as TGCGCCAGCAGTCCACAGGGGAGCTATGGCTACACCTTC. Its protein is CASSPQGSYGYTF.

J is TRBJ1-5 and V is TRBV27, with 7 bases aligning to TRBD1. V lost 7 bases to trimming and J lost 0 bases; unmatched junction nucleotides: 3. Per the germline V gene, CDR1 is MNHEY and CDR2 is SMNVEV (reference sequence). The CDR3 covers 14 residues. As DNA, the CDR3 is TGTGCCAGCAAAGACAGGGATAGCAATCAGCCCCAGCATTTT. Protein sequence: CASKDRDSNQPQHF.

DNA of the CDR3: TGTGCCAGTAGTATAGACCTTGGATGGGCCGGGGAGCTGTTTTTT. This gives the protein CASSIDLGWAGELFF. This chain joins TRBV19 and TRBJ2-2; no clear D. Trimming cost V 0 bases and J 6 bases, with 11 bases left between them. The V gene's germline CDR1 is LNHDA and CDR2 SQIVND (reference sequence). The CDR3 is 15 amino acids.

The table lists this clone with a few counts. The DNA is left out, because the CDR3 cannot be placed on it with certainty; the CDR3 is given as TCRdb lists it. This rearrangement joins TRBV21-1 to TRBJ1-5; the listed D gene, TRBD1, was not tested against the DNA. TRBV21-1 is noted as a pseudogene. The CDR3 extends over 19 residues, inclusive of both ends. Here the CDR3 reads CASSKVGRGASYSNQPQHF.

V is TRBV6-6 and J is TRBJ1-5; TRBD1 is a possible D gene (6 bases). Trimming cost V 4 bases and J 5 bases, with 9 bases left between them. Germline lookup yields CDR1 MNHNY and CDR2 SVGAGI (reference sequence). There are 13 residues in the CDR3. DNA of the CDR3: TGTGCCAGCAGTTTACAGGGAGATCAGCCCCAGCATTTT. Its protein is CASSLQGDQPQHF.

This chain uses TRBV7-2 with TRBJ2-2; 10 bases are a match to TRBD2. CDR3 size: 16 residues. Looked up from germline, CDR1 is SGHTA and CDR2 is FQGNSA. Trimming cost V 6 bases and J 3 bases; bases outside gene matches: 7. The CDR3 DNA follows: TGTGCCAGCAGTCCCAGGACTAGCGGTTACACCGGGGAGCTGTTTTTT. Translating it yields CASSPRTSGYTGELFF.

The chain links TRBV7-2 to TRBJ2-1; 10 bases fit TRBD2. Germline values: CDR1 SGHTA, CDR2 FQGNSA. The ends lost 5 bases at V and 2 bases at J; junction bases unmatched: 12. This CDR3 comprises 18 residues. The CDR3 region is CASSAPAGGPQAYNEQFF. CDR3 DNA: TGTGCCAGCAGCGCACCAGCGGGAGGGCCCCAGGCCTACAATGAGCAGTTCTTC.

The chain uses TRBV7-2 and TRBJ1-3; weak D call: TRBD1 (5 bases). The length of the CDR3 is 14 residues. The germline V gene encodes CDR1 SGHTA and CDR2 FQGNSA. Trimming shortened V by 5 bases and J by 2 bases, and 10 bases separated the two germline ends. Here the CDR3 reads CASSLDSPGNTIYF. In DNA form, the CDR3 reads TGTGCCAGCAGCCTTGACAGCCCTGGAAACACCATATATTTT.

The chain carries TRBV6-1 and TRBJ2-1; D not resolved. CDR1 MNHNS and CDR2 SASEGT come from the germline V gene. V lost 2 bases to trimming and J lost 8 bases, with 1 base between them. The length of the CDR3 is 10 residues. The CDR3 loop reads CASSEYEQFF. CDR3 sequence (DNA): TGTGCCAGCAGTGAATATGAGCAGTTCTTC.

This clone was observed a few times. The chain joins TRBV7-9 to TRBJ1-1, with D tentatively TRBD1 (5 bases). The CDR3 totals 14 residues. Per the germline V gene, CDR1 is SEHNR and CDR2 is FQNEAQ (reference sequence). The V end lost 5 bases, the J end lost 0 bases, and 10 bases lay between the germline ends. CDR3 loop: CASSVWGVNTEAFF. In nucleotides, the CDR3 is TGTGCCAGCAGCGTGTGGGGGGTGAACACTGAAGCTTTCTTT.